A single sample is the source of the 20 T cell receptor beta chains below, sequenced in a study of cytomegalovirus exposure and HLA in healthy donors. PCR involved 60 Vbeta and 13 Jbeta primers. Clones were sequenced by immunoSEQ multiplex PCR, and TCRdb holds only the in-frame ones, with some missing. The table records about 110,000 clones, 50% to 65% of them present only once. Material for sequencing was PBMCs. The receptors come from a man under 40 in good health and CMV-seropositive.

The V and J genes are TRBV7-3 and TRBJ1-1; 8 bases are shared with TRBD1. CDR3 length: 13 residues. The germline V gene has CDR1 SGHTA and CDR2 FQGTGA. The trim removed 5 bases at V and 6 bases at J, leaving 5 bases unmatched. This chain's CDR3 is CASSHRGGAEAFF. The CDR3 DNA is TGTGCCAGCAGCCACAGGGGGGGGGCTGAAGCTTTCTTT.

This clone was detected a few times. The CDR3 nucleotides are TGTGCCAGTAGCACAGGGGTTGCGGGCTACACCTTC. Translated, it gives CASSTGVAGYTF. The chain carries TRBV19 and TRBJ1-2; 7 bases match TRBD1. Germline values: CDR1 LNHDA, CDR2 SQIVND (reference sequence). This CDR3 has 12 residues. Trimming took 6 bases from V and 8 from J; bases not matched to a gene: 6. Filled out from reference TRBV19 and TRBJ1-2, the complete variable domain reads DGGITQSPKYLFRKEGQNVTLSCEQNLNHDAMYWYRQDPGQGLRLIYYSQIVNDFQKGDIAEGYSVSREKKESFPLTVTSAQKNPTAFYLCASSTGVAGYTFGSGTRLTVV.

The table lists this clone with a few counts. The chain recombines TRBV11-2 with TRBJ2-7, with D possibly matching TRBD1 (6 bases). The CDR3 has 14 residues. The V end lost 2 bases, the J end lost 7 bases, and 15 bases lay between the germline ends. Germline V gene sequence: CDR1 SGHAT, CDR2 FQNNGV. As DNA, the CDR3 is TGTGCCAGCAGCTTAATCAGGGGAGTAGGGGAGCAGTACTTC. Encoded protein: CASSLIRGVGEQYF.

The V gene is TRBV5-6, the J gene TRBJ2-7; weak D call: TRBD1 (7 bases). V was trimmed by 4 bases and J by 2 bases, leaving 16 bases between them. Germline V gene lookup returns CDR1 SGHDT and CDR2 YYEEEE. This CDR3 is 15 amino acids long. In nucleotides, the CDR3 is TGTGCCAGCAGCCAAGGCGGGGACAGCCCCTACGAGCAGTACTTC. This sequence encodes CASSQGGDSPYEQYF.

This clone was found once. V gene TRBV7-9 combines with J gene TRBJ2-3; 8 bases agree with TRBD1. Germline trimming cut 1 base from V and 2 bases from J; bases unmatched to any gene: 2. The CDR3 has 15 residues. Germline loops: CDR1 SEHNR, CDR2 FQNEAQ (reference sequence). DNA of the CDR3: TGTGCCAGCAGCTTAGGACAGGGGACCACAGATACGCAGTATTTT. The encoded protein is CASSLGQGTTDTQYF.

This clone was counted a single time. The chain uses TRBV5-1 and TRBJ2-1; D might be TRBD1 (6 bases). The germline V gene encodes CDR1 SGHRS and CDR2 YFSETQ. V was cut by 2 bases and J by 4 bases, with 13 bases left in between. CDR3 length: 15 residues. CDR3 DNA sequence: TGCGCCAGCAGCTTAACTCAGGGGCTGTACAATGAGCAGTTCTTC. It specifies CASSLTQGLYNEQFF. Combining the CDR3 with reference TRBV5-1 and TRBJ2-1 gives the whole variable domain KAGVTQTPRYLIKTRGQQVTLSCSPISGHRSVSWYQQTPGQGLQFLFEYFSETQRNKGNFPGRFSGRQFSNSRSEMNVSTLELGDSALYLCASSLTQGLYNEQFFGPGTRLTVL.

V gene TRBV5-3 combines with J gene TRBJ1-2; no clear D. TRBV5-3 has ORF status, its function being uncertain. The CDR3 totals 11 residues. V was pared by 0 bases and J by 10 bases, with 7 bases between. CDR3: CARSLERFYTF. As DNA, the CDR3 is TGTGCCAGAAGCTTGGAGAGGTTCTACACCTTC.

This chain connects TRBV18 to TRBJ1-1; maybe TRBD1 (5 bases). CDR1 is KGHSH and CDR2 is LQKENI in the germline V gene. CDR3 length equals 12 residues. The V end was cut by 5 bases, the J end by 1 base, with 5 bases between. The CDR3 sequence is CASSGQNTEAFF. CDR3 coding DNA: TGTGCCAGCTCAGGACAGAACACTGAAGCTTTCTTT.

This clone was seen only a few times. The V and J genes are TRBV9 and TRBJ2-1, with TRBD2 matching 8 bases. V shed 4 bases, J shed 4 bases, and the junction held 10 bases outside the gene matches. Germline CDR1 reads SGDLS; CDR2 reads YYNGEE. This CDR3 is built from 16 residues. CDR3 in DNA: TGTGCCAGCAGCCCAGGGACGGGGGGGCCGTACAATGAGCAGTTCTTC. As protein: CASSPGTGGPYNEQFF.

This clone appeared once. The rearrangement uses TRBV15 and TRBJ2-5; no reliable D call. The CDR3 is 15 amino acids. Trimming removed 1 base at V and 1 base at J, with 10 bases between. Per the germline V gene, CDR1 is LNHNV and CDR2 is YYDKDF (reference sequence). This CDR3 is CATSRVGSGQETQYF. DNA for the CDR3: TGTGCCACCAGCAGAGTTGGCAGTGGCCAAGAGACCCAGTACTTC.

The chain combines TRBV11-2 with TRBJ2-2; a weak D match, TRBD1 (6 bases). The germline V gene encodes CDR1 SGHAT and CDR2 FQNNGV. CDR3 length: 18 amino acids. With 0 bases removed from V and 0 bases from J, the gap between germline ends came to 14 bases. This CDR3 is CASSLDGGGRTNTGELFF. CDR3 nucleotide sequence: TGTGCCAGCAGCTTAGACGGTGGGGGCAGAACGAACACCGGGGAGCTGTTTTTT.

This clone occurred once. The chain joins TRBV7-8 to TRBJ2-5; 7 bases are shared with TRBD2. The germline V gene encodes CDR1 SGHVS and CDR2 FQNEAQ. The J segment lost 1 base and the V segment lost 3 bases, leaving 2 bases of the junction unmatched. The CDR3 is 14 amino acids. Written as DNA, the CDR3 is TGTGCCAGCAGCTTCTCTAGCGGCCAAGAGACCCAGTACTTC. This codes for CASSFSSGQETQYF.

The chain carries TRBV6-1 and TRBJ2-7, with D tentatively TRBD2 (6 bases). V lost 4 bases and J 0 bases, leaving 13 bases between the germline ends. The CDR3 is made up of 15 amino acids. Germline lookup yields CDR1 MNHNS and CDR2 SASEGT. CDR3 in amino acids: CASSGGTPLSYEQYF. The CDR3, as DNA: TGTGCCAGCAGTGGCGGGACTCCTCTCTCCTACGAGCAGTACTTC.

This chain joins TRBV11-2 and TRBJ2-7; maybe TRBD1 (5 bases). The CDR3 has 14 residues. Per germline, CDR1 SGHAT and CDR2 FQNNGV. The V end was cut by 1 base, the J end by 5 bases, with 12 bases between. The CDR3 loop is CASSLGRGGNEQYF. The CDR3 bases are TGTGCCAGCAGCTTAGGAAGGGGCGGCAACGAGCAGTACTTC.

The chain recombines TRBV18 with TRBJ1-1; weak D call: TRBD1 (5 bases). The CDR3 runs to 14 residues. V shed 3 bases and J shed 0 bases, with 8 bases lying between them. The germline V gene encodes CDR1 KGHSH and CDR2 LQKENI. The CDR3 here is CASSPGRMNTEAFF. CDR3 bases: TGTGCCAGCTCACCGGGGCGAATGAACACTGAAGCTTTCTTT.

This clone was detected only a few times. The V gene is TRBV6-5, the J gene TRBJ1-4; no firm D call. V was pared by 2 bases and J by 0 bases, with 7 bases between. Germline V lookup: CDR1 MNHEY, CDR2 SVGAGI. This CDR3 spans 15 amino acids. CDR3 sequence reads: CASSYRGATNEKLFF. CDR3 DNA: TGTGCCAGCAGTTACCGGGGTGCAACTAATGAAAAACTGTTTTTT.

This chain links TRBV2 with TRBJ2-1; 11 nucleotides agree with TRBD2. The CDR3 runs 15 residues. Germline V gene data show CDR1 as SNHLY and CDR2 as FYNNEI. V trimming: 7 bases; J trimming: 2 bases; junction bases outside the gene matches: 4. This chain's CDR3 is CASTISGGAYNEQFF. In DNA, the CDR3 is TGTGCCAGCACTATTAGCGGGGGGGCCTACAATGAGCAGTTCTTC.

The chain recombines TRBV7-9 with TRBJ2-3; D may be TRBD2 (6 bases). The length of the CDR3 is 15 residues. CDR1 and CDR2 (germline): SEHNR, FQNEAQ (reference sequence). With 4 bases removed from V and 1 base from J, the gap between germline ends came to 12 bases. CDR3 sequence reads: CASSYLARGTDTQYF. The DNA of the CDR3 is TGTGCCAGCAGCTATCTAGCGAGGGGCACAGATACGCAGTATTTT.

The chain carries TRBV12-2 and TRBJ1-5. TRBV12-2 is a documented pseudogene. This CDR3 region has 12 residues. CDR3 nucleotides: TGTGCAAGTCGTTTTTCCCTTTTGCCCCAGCATTTT. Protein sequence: CASRFSLLPQHF.

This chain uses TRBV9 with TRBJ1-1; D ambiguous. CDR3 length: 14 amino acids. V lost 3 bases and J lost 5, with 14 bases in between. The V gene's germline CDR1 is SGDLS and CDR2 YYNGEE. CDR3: CASSASHVGTEAFF. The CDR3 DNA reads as TGTGCCAGCAGCGCCAGCCACGTCGGGACTGAAGCTTTCTTT.